This TCR beta chain comes out of a study of blood T cell repertoires in COVID-19. In the study's own analysis: Amplified reference gene primers provided the basis for estimating nucleated cell counts. Sequenced by immunoSEQ multiplex PCR; TCRdb stores in-frame clones only, minus some. V, J and clone size are taken as reported in that table, and D and trimming were inferred from the DNA itself. Of under 100,000 clones in the sample, about 70% were seen once. The V gene's germline CDR1 is LNHDA and CDR2 SQIVND (reference sequence). V was pared by 3 bases and J by 4 bases, with 12 bases between. There are 15 residues in the CDR3.

The sequencing sample was made of peripheral blood. The TCR sequence derives from a woman of 80 years or more with active or convalescent COVID-19. The V call is TRBV19, the J call TRBJ1-4, with TRBD1 as a possible D gene (5 bases). The CDR3 loop reads CASSMAGGNNEKLFF. CDR3 nucleotide sequence: TGTGCCAGTAGTATGGCCGGGGGTAATAATGAAAAACTGTTTTTT.